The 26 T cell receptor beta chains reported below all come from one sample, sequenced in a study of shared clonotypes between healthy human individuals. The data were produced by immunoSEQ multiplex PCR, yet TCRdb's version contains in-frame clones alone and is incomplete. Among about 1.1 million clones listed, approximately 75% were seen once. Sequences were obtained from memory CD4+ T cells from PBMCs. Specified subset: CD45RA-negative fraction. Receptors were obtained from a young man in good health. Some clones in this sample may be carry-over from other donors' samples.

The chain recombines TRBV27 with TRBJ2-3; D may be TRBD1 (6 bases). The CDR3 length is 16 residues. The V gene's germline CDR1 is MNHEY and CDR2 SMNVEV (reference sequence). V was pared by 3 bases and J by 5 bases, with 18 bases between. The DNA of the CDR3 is TGTGCCAGCAGTTTTAACAGAGGACAGAGGAGAGATACGCAGTATTTT. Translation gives CASSFNRGQRRDTQYF.

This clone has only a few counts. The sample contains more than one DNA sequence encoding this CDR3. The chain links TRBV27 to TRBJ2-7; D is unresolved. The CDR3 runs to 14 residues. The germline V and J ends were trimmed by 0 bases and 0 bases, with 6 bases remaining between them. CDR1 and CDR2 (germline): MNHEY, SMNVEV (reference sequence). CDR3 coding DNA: TGTGCCAGCAGTTTATCGGGCTACTCCTACGAGCAGTACTTC. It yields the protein CASSLSGYSYEQYF.

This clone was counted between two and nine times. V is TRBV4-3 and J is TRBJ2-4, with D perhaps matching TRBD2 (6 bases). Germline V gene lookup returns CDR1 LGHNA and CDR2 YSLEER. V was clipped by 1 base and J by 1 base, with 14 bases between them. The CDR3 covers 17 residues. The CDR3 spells CASSQGYRDWAKNIQYF. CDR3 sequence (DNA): TGCGCCAGCAGCCAAGGGTACCGGGACTGGGCCAAAAACATTCAGTACTTC.

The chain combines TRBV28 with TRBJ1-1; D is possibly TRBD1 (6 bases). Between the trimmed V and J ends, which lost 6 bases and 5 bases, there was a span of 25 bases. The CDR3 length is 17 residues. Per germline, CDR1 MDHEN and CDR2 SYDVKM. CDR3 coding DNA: TGTGCCAGCAGGCCATGGGGGGGGGCAGGGTCCCTTACTGAAGCTTTCTTT. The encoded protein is CASRPWGGAGSLTEAFF.

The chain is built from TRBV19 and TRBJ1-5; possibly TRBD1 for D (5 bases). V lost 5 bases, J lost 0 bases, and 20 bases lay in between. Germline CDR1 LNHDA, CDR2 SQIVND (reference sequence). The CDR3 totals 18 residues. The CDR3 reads CASSLKITVQGSNQPQHF. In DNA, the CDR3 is TGTGCCAGTAGTCTCAAAATTACGGTGCAGGGTAGCAATCAGCCCCAGCATTTT.

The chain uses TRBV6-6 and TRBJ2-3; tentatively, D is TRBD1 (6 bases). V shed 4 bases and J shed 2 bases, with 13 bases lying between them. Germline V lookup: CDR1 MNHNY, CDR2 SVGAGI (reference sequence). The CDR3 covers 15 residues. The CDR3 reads CASSSQGRPTDTQYF. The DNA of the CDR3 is TGTGCCAGCAGTTCCCAGGGGCGACCCACAGATACGCAGTATTTT.

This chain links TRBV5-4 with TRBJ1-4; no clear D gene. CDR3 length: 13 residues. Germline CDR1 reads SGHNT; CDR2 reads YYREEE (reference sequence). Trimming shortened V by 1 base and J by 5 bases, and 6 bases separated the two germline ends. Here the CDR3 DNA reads TGTGCCAGCAGCTTGTACAAGAATGAAAAACTGTTTTTT. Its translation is CASSLYKNEKLFF.

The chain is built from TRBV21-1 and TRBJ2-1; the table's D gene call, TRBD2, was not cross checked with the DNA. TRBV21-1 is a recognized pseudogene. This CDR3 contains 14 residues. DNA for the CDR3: TGTGCCAGCAGCAATCTAGCGGGCTACAATGAGCAGTTCTTC. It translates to CASSNLAGYNEQFF.

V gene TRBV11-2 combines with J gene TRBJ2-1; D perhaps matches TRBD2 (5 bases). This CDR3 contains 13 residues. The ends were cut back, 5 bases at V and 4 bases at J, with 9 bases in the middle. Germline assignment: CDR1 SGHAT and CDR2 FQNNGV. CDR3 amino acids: CASSDGLYNEQFF. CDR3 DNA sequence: TGTGCCAGCAGCGATGGACTTTACAATGAGCAGTTCTTC.

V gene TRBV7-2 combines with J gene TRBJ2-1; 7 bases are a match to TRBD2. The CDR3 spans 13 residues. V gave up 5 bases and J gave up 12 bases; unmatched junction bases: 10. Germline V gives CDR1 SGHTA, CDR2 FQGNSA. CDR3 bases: TGTGCCAGCAGCGCCGGGACTAAAAGGGGGCAGTTCTTC. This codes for CASSAGTKRGQFF.

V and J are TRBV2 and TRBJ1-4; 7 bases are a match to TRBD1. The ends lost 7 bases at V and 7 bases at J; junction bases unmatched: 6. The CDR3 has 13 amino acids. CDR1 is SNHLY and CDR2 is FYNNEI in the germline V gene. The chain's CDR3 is CASTQGVGEKLFF. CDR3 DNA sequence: TGTGCCAGCACTCAGGGGGTCGGTGAAAAACTGTTTTTT.

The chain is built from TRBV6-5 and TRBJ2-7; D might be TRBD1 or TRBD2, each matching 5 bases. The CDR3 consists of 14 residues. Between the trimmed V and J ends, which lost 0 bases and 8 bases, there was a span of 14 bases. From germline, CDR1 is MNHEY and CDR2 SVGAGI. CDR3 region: CASSYSGGPTKQYF. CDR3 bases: TGTGCCAGCAGTTACTCTGGGGGACCTACGAAGCAGTACTTC.

This CDR3 reads CACESSNQPQHF. The CDR3 nucleotides read TGTGCCTGTGAGAGTAGCAATCAGCCCCAGCATTTT. The chain recombines TRBV30 with TRBJ1-5; no clear D gene. Looked up from germline, CDR1 is GTSNPN and CDR2 is SVGIG (reference sequence). The CDR3 is made up of 12 amino acids. V dropped 6 bases and J dropped 0 bases, with 6 bases sitting between them.

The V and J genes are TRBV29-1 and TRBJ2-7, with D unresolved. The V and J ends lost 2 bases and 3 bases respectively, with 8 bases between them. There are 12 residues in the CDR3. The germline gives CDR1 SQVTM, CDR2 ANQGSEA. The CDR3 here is CSVETRDYEQYF. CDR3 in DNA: TGCAGCGTTGAAACCAGAGACTACGAGCAGTACTTC.

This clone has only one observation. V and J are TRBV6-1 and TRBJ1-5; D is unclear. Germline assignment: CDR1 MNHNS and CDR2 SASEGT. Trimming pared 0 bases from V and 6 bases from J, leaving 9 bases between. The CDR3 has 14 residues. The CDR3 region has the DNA TGTGCCAGCAGTGAAGCGGGGTATCGTCAGCCCCAGCATTTT. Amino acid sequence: CASSEAGYRQPQHF.

DNA of the CDR3: TGTGCCAGCTCACCACCGTCTCGAGGGTTCGGGAATGAGCAGTTCTTC. It codes for CASSPPSRGFGNEQFF. This chain links TRBV18 with TRBJ2-1, with a possible D match to TRBD2 (5 bases). V was trimmed by 0 bases and J by 7 bases, leaving 16 bases between them. Per germline, CDR1 KGHSH and CDR2 LQKENI. The CDR3 length is 16 residues.

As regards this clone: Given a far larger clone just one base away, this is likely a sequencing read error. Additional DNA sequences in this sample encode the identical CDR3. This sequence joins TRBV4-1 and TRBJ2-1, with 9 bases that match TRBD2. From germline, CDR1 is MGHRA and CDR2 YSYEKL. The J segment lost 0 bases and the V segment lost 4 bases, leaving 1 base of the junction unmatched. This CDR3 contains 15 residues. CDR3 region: CASSLSGSSYNEQFF. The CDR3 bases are TGCGCCAGCAGCCTTAGCGGGAGCTCCTACAATGAGCAGTTCTTC.

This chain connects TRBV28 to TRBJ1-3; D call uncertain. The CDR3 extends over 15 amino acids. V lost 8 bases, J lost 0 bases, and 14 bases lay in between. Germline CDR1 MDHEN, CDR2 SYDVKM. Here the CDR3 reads CASLGILSSGNTIYF. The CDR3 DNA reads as TGTGCCAGCTTAGGAATACTGAGCTCTGGAAACACCATATATTTT.

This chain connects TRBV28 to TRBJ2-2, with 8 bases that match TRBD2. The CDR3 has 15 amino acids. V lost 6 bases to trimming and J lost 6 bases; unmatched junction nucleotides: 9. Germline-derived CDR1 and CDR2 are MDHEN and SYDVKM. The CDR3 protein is CASRPEAGVAGELFF. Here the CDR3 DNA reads TGTGCCAGCAGGCCAGAAGCGGGAGTTGCCGGGGAGCTGTTTTTT.

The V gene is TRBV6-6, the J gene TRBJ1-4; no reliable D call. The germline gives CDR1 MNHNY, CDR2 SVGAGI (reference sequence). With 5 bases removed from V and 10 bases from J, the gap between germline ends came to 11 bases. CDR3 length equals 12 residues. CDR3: CASSLTAGKLFF. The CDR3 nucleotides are TGTGCCAGCAGTCTGACGGCGGGAAAACTGTTTTTT.

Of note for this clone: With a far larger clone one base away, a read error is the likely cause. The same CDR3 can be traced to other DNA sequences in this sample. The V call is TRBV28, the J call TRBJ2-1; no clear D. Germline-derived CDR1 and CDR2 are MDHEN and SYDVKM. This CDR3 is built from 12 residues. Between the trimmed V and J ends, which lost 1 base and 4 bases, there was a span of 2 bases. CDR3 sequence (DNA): TGTGCCAGCAGTTTATCGTACAATGAGCAGTTCTTC. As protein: CASSLSYNEQFF. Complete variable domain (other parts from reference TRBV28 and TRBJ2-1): DVKVTQSSRYLVKRTGEKVFLECVQDMDHENMFWYRQDPGLGLRLIYFSYDVKMKEKGDIPEGYSVSREKKERFSLILESASTNQTSMYLCASSLSYNEQFFGPGTRLTVL.

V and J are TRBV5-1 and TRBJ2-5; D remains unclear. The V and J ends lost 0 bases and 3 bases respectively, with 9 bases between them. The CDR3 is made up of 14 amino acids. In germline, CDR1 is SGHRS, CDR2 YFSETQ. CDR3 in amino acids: CASSLDGVEETQYF. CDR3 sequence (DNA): TGCGCCAGCAGCTTGGATGGGGTTGAAGAGACCCAGTACTTC.

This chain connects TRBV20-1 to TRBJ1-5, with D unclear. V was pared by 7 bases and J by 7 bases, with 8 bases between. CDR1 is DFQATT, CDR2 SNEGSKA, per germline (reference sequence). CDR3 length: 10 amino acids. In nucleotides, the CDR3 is TGCAGTGTAGAGCGGCAGCCCCAGCATTTT. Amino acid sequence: CSVERQPQHF.

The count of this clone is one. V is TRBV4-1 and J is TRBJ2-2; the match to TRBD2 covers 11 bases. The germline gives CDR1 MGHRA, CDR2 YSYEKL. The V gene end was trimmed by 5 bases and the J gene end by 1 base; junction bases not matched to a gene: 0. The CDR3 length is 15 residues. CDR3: CASSGLAGNTGELFF. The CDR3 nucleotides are TGCGCCAGCAGCGGACTAGCGGGGAACACCGGGGAGCTGTTTTTT.

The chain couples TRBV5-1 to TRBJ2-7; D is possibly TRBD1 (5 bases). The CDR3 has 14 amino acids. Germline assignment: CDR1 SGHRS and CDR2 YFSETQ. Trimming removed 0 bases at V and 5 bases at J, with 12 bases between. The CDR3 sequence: CASSLAGREHEQYF. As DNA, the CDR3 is TGCGCCAGCAGCTTGGCCGGCAGGGAACACGAGCAGTACTTC.

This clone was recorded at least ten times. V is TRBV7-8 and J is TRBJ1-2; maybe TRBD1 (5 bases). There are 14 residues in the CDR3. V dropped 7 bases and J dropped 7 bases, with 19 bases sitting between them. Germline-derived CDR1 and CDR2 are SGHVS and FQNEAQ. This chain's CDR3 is CASIPWGVLSGYTF. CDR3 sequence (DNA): TGTGCCAGCATCCCGTGGGGGGTCCTTAGTGGCTACACCTTC.